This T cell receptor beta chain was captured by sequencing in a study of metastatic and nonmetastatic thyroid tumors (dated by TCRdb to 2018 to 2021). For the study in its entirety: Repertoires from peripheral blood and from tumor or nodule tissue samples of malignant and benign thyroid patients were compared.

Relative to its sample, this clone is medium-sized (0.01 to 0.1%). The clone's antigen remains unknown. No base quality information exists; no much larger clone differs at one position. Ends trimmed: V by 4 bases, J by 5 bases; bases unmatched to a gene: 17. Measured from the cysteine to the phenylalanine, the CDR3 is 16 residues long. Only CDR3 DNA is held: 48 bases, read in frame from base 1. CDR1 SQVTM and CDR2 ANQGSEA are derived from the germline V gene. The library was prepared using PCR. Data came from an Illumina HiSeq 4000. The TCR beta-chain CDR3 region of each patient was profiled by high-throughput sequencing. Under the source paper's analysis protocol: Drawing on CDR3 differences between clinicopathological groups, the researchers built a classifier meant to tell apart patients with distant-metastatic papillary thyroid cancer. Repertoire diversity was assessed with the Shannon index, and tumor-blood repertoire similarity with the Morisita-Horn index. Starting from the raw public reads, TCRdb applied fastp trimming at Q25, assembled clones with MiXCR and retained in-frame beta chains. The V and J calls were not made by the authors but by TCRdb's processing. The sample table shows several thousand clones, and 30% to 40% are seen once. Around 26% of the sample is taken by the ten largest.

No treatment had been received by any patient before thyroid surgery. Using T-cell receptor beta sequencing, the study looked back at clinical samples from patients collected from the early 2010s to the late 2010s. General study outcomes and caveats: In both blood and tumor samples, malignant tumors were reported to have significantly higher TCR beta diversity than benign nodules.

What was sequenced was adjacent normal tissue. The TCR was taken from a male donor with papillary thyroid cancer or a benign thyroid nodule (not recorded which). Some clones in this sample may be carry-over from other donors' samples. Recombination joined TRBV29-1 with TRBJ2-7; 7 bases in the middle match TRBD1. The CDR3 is CSVVSLGTDKIDEQYF. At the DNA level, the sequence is TGCAGCGTTGTGTCCCTAGGGACAGATAAAATCGACGAGCAGTACTTC.